Below are 9 T cell receptor beta chains sequenced from a single sample in a study of shared clonotypes between healthy human individuals. Assay: immunoSEQ multiplex PCR; the TCRdb copy retains only in-frame clones and omits some. In the table there are 2 million to 2.5 million clones, around 95% of which are singletons. The sample comprised naive CD4+ T cells sorted from blood. Regarding subset: CD45RA+ positively selected. Receptors originate from a man younger than 35 in good health.

The gene calls are TRBV27 and TRBJ2-7; D is unresolved. Germline V CDR1 and CDR2: MNHEY, SMNVEV (reference sequence). The CDR3 length is 15 residues. V lost 0 bases, J lost 2 bases, and 11 bases lay in between. The CDR3 here is CASSLSNGRTYEQYF. DNA of the CDR3: TGTGCCAGCAGTTTATCGAACGGACGTACCTACGAGCAGTACTTC.

The gene calls are TRBV10-3 and TRBJ2-7; 8 positions agree with TRBD1. The junction had 0 bases not matched to a gene; V was cut back by 2 bases and J by 3 bases. This CDR3 has 13 amino acids. CDR1 and CDR2 from the germline V gene are ENHRY and SYGVKD. The CDR3 loop reads CAISETGGYEQYF. The CDR3 DNA is TGTGCCATCAGTGAGACAGGGGGCTACGAGCAGTACTTC.

The V gene is TRBV5-1, the J gene TRBJ2-3, with D perhaps TRBD2 (6 bases). Trimming removed 4 bases from V and 5 bases from J, with 14 bases in between. The CDR3 runs 14 residues. Germline V gene sequence: CDR1 SGHRS, CDR2 YFSETQ. The CDR3 region is CASSLAGRGDTQYF. The CDR3, as DNA: TGCGCCAGCAGCCTGGCCGGGCGGGGAGATACGCAGTATTTT.

This chain joins TRBV2 and TRBJ1-2; D possibly corresponds to TRBD1 (5 bases). This CDR3 comprises 13 residues. V was cut by 7 bases and J by 4 bases, with 13 bases left in between. Germline V gene sequence: CDR1 SNHLY, CDR2 FYNNEI. For the CDR3, the DNA is TGTGCCAGCATGTTCAGGGCCGGCTATGGCTACACCTTC. Protein: CASMFRAGYGYTF.

V usage is TRBV5-1 and J usage is TRBJ2-7; 8 nucleotides agree with TRBD2. This CDR3 has 15 residues. Trimming removed 4 bases from V and 4 bases from J; junction bases left unmatched: 10. From germline, CDR1 is SGHRS and CDR2 YFSETQ. The CDR3 reads CASSPGTAGGYEQYF. The CDR3 DNA reads TGCGCCAGCAGCCCTGGGACGGCGGGGGGTTACGAGCAGTACTTC.

The gene calls are TRBV7-2 and TRBJ1-2; D call uncertain. V dropped 2 bases and J dropped 6 bases, with 16 bases sitting between them. This CDR3 has 15 residues. CDR1 is SGHTA and CDR2 is FQGNSA in the germline V gene. CDR3 nucleotides: TGTGCCAGCAGCTTAACGGCCGGACTGACTGATGGCTACACCTTC. Its protein is CASSLTAGLTDGYTF.

The chain has TRBV10-3 and TRBJ1-2; 7 bases line up with TRBD1. From germline, CDR1 is ENHRY and CDR2 SYGVKD. V lost 6 bases, J lost 4 bases, and 5 bases stayed unmatched. The CDR3 sequence is 13 residues long. DNA of the CDR3: TGTGCCATCAGGACAGGGTCCCTCTATGGCTACACCTTC. This codes for CAIRTGSLYGYTF.

V is TRBV5-4 and J is TRBJ1-5; perhaps TRBD1 as D (5 bases). The V end lost 2 bases, the J end lost 5 bases, and 8 bases lay between the germline ends. This CDR3 has 13 amino acids. Germline CDR1 and CDR2: SGHNT and YYREEE (reference sequence). The CDR3 DNA follows: TGTGCCAGCAGCTTTGGGGGGGATCAGCCCCAGCATTTT. Protein sequence: CASSFGGDQPQHF.

The chain links TRBV15 to TRBJ1-2; 7 nucleotides match TRBD1. The CDR3 runs to 15 residues. V dropped 0 bases and J dropped 1; count of bases not matched to a gene: 2. Germline assignment: CDR1 LNHNV and CDR2 YYDKDF (reference sequence). The CDR3 is CATSRDGDSNYGYTF. As DNA, the CDR3 is TGTGCCACCAGCAGAGATGGGGACAGTAACTATGGCTACACCTTC.